The source of this T cell receptor (beta chain) is a study of T cell responses to AZD1222 COVID-19 vaccine. Germline assignment: CDR1 LNHDA and CDR2 SQIVND (reference sequence). This CDR3 spans 16 amino acids. V lost 7 bases, J lost 6 bases, and 21 bases lay in between. The method was immunoSEQ multiplex PCR; TCRdb's version includes in-frame clones alone and lacks a portion of them. The sample records fewer than 120,000 clones, around 93% being singletons. The clonotype comes from an adult who received the AZD1222 COVID-19 vaccine. The J gene is TRBJ2-2, the V gene TRBV19; D is tentatively TRBD1 or TRBD2 (5 bases each). Sequenced here: peripheral blood, sampled 28 days after the second AZD1222 dose. Here the CDR3 DNA reads TGTGCCAGTATCCCGGGGCAGGGCCTGAAGGCCGGGGAGCTGTTTTTT. This encodes CASIPGQGLKAGELFF.